These T cell receptor beta chains were read from a single sample in a study of high-grade serous ovarian cancer treatment subgroups. Assay used: immunoSEQ multiplex PCR; TCRdb lists only in-frame clones, some missing. The table shows fewer than 9,500 clones, with roughly 60% occurring only once. Sequenced sample: tumor tissue. These receptors all come from a human donor with high-grade serous ovarian cancer. Each CDR3 is given with its conserved first and last residue. Each record gives: V gene, D gene, J gene, clone size, CDR3 protein, CDR3 DNA. A D gene is named only where the DNA matches it firmly. Clone size is given for some rows only: seen once, a few or many times, or a class if the clone is expanded.

v_gene: TRBV14; d_gene: NA; j_gene: TRBJ2-1; abundance: once; CDR3aa: CASSPDRFIGDEQFF; CDR3nt: TGTGCCAGCAGCCCCGACAGGTTTATCGGGGATGAGCAGTTCTTC
v_gene: TRBV5-4; d_gene: TRBD2; j_gene: TRBJ2-1; abundance: NA; CDR3aa: CASNLGAPGTSGNEQFF; CDR3nt: TGTGCCAGCAACCTGGGGGCCCCCGGGACTAGCGGCAATGAGCAGTTCTTC
v_gene: TRBV7-2; d_gene: NA; j_gene: TRBJ1-1; abundance: once; CDR3aa: CASSLVWGVPEAFF; CDR3nt: TGTGCCAGCAGCTTAGTTTGGGGTGTACCTGAAGCTTTCTTT
v_gene: TRBV19; d_gene: NA; j_gene: TRBJ1-2; abundance: few; CDR3aa: CASTLGGHWDYGYTF; CDR3nt: TGTGCCAGTACTCTAGGAGGACATTGGGACTATGGCTACACCTTC
v_gene: TRBV27; d_gene: NA; j_gene: TRBJ1-4; abundance: NA; CDR3aa: CASSGSRNGKLFF; CDR3nt: TGTGCCAGCTCCGGGAGCAGGAACGGAAAACTGTTTTTT
v_gene: TRBV7-8; d_gene: NA; j_gene: TRBJ2-5; abundance: NA; CDR3aa: CASSFGPGQETQYF; CDR3nt: NA
v_gene: TRBV28; d_gene: NA; j_gene: TRBJ1-5; abundance: few; CDR3aa: CASSGQGYQPQHF; CDR3nt: TGTGCCAGCAGTGGGCAGGGTTATCAGCCCCAGCATTTT
v_gene: TRBV7-2; d_gene: TRBD2; j_gene: TRBJ2-1; abundance: NA; CDR3aa: CASSVYRLAGGGEQFF; CDR3nt: TGTGCCAGCAGCGTCTACCGACTAGCGGGAGGTGGAGAGCAGTTCTTC
v_gene: TRBV28; d_gene: NA; j_gene: TRBJ1-1; abundance: medium-sized; CDR3aa: CASITGSAEAFF; CDR3nt: TGTGCCAGCATAACTGGTTCGGCTGAAGCTTTCTTT
v_gene: TRBV7-9; d_gene: NA; j_gene: TRBJ1-2; abundance: medium-sized; CDR3aa: CASSLVQAHGYTF; CDR3nt: TGTGCCAGCAGCTTAGTACAGGCCCATGGCTACACCTTC
v_gene: TRBV4-3; d_gene: NA; j_gene: TRBJ1-1; abundance: NA; CDR3aa: CASSQDIGAWAFF; CDR3nt: TGCGCCAGCAGCCAAGATATCGGGGCCTGGGCTTTCTTT
v_gene: TRBV7-9; d_gene: TRBD2; j_gene: TRBJ2-7; abundance: NA; CDR3aa: CASSLGLAGGWDEQYF; CDR3nt: TGTGCCAGCAGCTTGGGACTAGCGGGAGGTTGGGACGAGCAGTACTTC
v_gene: TRBV6-5; d_gene: NA; j_gene: TRBJ2-7; abundance: few; CDR3aa: CASSYQARPWYEQYF; CDR3nt: TGTGCCAGCAGTTACCAGGCGAGGCCCTGGTACGAGCAGTACTTC
v_gene: TRBV5-4; d_gene: TRBD1; j_gene: TRBJ2-7; abundance: NA; CDR3aa: CASSFQGASYEQYF; CDR3nt: TGTGCCAGCAGCTTTCAGGGGGCGAGCTACGAGCAGTACTTC